These 24 T cell receptor beta chains were sequenced from one sample in a study of long-term antiretroviral therapy in people with HIV. Survey-level resolution applied to immunoSEQ assay v3.0. Measured with immunoSEQ multiplex PCR; TCRdb has only the in-frame clones, and not every one. Here the sample spans 20,000 or so clones, 81% being singletons. This material consisted of unsorted PBMCs, taken 0.1 years before starting antiretroviral therapy. The receptors here all came from a man aged 35 to 55 with HIV.

This chain connects TRBV4-3 to TRBJ2-1, with TRBD2 matching 8 bases. This CDR3 region has 17 residues. The germline V gene has CDR1 LGHNA and CDR2 YSLEER. The V and J ends lost 0 bases and 1 base, in that order; junction bases with no gene match: 5. DNA of the CDR3: TGCGCCAGCAGCCAAGATTTAGCGGGGCTATCCTACAATGAGCAGTTCTTC. This encodes CASSQDLAGLSYNEQFF.

V gene TRBV6-6 combines with J gene TRBJ2-7, with 9 bases lining up with TRBD1. Germline lookup yields CDR1 MNHNY and CDR2 SVGAGI (reference sequence). V trimming: 8 bases; J trimming: 1 base; junction bases outside the gene matches: 9. The CDR3 runs to 15 residues. The chain's CDR3 is CASHLGTGLSYEQYF. CDR3 DNA sequence: TGTGCCAGCCATCTCGGGACAGGGCTTTCCTACGAGCAGTACTTC.

V usage is TRBV5-5 and J usage is TRBJ2-7, with D possibly TRBD2 on 6 matching bases. Trimming left V 0 bases short and J 0 bases short, with 13 bases between. Germline lookup yields CDR1 SGHKS and CDR2 YYEKEE (reference sequence). The CDR3 runs 16 residues. In nucleotides, the CDR3 is TGTGCCAGCAGCTTGGGGCTTGTCGGGAGCTCCTACGAGCAGTACTTC. Protein sequence: CASSLGLVGSSYEQYF.

Here the CDR3 DNA reads TGTGCCAGCAGCCCGAGGGACAGAAATTCACCCCTCCACTTT. Its protein product is CASSPRDRNSPLHF. The chain uses TRBV13 and TRBJ1-6, with TRBD1 matching over 7 bases. Per the germline V gene, CDR1 is PRHDT and CDR2 is FYEKMQ (reference sequence). V trimming: 5 bases; J trimming: 7 bases; junction bases outside the gene matches: 5. The CDR3 runs to 14 residues.

The chain recombines TRBV6-1 with TRBJ2-1; no definite D call. The germline CDR1 and CDR2 sequences are MNHNS and SASEGT. Trimming shortened V by 1 base and J by 2 bases, and 6 bases separated the two germline ends. The CDR3 loop spans 14 amino acids. CDR3: CASSEGPTYNEQFF. CDR3 nucleotides: TGTGCCAGCAGTGAAGGGCCAACCTACAATGAGCAGTTCTTC.

This sequence joins TRBV19 and TRBJ2-1, with TRBD2 identical over 8 bases. The CDR3 consists of 13 residues. CDR1 and CDR2 (germline): LNHDA, SQIVND (reference sequence). The J segment lost 2 bases and the V segment lost 7 bases, leaving 1 base of the junction unmatched. The CDR3 sequence is CASKRGPYNEQFF. In DNA, the CDR3 is TGTGCCAGTAAGCGGGGGCCCTACAATGAGCAGTTCTTC.

This sequence joins TRBV10-3 and TRBJ2-7; 10 nucleotides line up with TRBD1. The CDR3 covers 12 residues. Trimming cost V 8 bases and J 5 bases; bases outside gene matches: 3. Germline values: CDR1 ENHRY, CDR2 SYGVKD. The CDR3 region has the DNA TGTGCCATCGGACAGGGGGGCGACGAGCAGTACTTC. This codes for CAIGQGGDEQYF.

This rearrangement joins TRBV19 to TRBJ2-7; TRBD1 matches at 11 bases. CDR3 length: 14 residues. Germline V CDR1 and CDR2: LNHDA, SQIVND (reference sequence). V lost 6 bases and J lost 3; bases outside the gene matches: 4. CDR3 DNA: TGTGCCAGTAGGACCGGGACAGGGGGCTACGAGCAGTACTTC. Translation: CASRTGTGGYEQYF.

V is TRBV13 and J is TRBJ2-1, with D unresolved. Trimming took off 3 bases at V and 8 bases at J, with 14 bases between the two ends. The CDR3 is 14 residues long. CDR1 PRHDT and CDR2 FYEKMQ come from the germline V gene (reference sequence). The CDR3: CASSFSLQTHEQFF. The DNA for the CDR3 is TGTGCCAGCAGCTTTTCTTTACAGACCCATGAGCAGTTCTTC. Combining the CDR3 with reference TRBV13 and TRBJ2-1 gives the whole variable domain AAGVIQSPRHLIKEKRETATLKCYPIPRHDTVYWYQQGPGQDPQFLISFYEKMQSDKGSIPDRFSAQQFSDYHSELNMSSLELGDSALYFCASSFSLQTHEQFFGPGTRLTVL.

The genes are TRBV5-4 and TRBJ2-2, with 7 positions matching TRBD2. Germline V lookup: CDR1 SGHNT, CDR2 YYREEE (reference sequence). The V and J ends lost 4 bases and 0 bases, in that order; junction bases with no gene match: 3. The CDR3 is made up of 15 amino acids. The CDR3 region is CASSLGGTNTGELFF. The CDR3 nucleotides read TGTGCCAGCAGCCTGGGGGGGACGAACACCGGGGAGCTGTTTTTT.

This clone has a single count. The rearrangement joins TRBV11-3 to TRBJ2-3, with 8 bases matching TRBD2. CDR3 size: 14 residues. In germline, CDR1 is SGHNT, CDR2 YENEEA. After removal of 5 bases from V and 4 bases from J, the junction contained 5 bases not matched to a gene. CDR3 amino acids: CASSPAGGSDTQYF. The CDR3 DNA sequence: TGTGCCAGCAGCCCGGCGGGGGGATCAGATACGCAGTATTTT.

V and J are TRBV5-6 and TRBJ1-1; no clear D. Germline loops: CDR1 SGHDT, CDR2 YYEEEE. Trimming removed 0 bases from V and 5 bases from J, with 11 bases in between. The CDR3 runs 14 residues. DNA of the CDR3: TGTGCCAGCAGCTTGGAGTGGGAAGAAACTGAAGCTTTCTTT. Its protein product is CASSLEWEETEAFF.

The rearrangement uses TRBV7-2 and TRBJ2-3; no firm D call. V was shortened by 6 bases and J by 2 bases, with 12 bases between the two germline ends. The V gene's germline CDR1 is SGHTA and CDR2 FQGNSA. This CDR3 region has 14 residues. The CDR3 here is CASRWVGPTDTQYF. In DNA form, the CDR3 reads TGTGCCAGCAGATGGGTTGGGCCCACAGATACGCAGTATTTT.

For this clone: The sample holds other DNA sequences that translate to the same CDR3. This chain uses TRBV2 with TRBJ1-1, with D possibly matching TRBD1 (5 bases). V shed 4 bases and J shed 5 bases, with 11 bases lying between them. This CDR3 region has 13 residues. CDR1 and CDR2 from the germline V gene are SNHLY and FYNNEI. CDR3: CASSAGAGTEAFF. The CDR3 DNA sequence: TGTGCCAGCAGTGCTGGGGCAGGGACTGAAGCTTTCTTT.

V is TRBV7-2 and J is TRBJ2-1; possibly TRBD2 for D (5 bases). Germline loops: CDR1 SGHTA, CDR2 FQGNSA. CDR3 length: 15 residues. Trimming took 4 bases from V and 0 from J, leaving 10 bases between them. For the CDR3, the DNA is TGTGCCAGCAGCTCCCAGCGGAACTCCTACAATGAGCAGTTCTTC. It yields the protein CASSSQRNSYNEQFF.

This clone was counted a few times. V usage is TRBV7-2 and J usage is TRBJ2-7; D unclear. There are 11 residues in the CDR3. Trimming removed 4 bases from V and 3 bases from J, with 4 bases in between. Per the germline V gene, CDR1 is SGHTA and CDR2 is FQGNSA. The CDR3 region has the DNA TGTGCCAGCAGCTCATACTACGAGCAGTACTTC. Protein product: CASSSYYEQYF.

This clone was seen a handful of times. The chain employs TRBV11-2 and TRBJ2-7, with D perhaps assigned TRBD1 or TRBD2 (5 bases each). With 5 bases removed from V and 0 bases from J, the gap between germline ends came to 14 bases. CDR1 and CDR2 (germline): SGHAT, FQNNGV. There are 15 residues in the CDR3. The CDR3 is CASSLRDRSSYEQYF. DNA of the CDR3: TGTGCCAGCAGCCTCCGGGACCGAAGCTCCTACGAGCAGTACTTC.

This chain joins TRBV18 and TRBJ2-2; D is tentatively TRBD1 or TRBD2 (5 bases each). This CDR3 contains 15 residues. Trimming stripped 3 bases from V and 1 base from J, with 9 bases between. Germline CDR1 is KGHSH and CDR2 is LQKENI. CDR3 in amino acids: CASSPGRVNTGELFF. The CDR3 region has the DNA TGTGCCAGCTCACCGGGACGGGTGAACACCGGGGAGCTGTTTTTT. Together with reference TRBV18 and TRBJ2-2, the CDR3 gives the full variable domain: NAGVMQNPRHLVRRRGQEARLRCSPMKGHSHVYWYRQLPEEGLKFMVYLQKENIIDESGMPKERFSAEFPKEGPSILRIQQVVRGDSAAYFCASSPGRVNTGELFFGEGSRLTVL.

This clone appeared a few times. The genes are TRBV7-9 and TRBJ1-1; TRBD1 might be the D (6 bases). CDR1 is SEHNR, CDR2 FQNEAQ, per germline (reference sequence). CDR3 length equals 15 residues. Trimming stripped 5 bases from V and 1 base from J, with 14 bases between. The CDR3 DNA sequence: TGTGCCAGCAGCCCGGCCGGGACACGGAACACTGAAGCTTTCTTT. Its translation is CASSPAGTRNTEAFF. Based on the CDR3 plus reference TRBV7-9 and TRBJ1-1, the full variable domain is DTGVSQNPRHKITKRGQNVTFRCDPISEHNRLYWYRQTLGQGPEFLTYFQNEAQLEKSRLLSDRFSAERPKGSFSTLEIQRTEQGDSAMYLCASSPAGTRNTEAFFGQGTRLTVV.

This chain joins TRBV5-4 and TRBJ2-5, with 14 bases matching TRBD2. The CDR3 has 17 residues. CDR1 and CDR2 from the germline V gene are SGHNT and YYREEE (reference sequence). J gave up 5 bases and V 3 bases, and 9 bases lay outside the gene matches. The CDR3 DNA is TGTGCCAGCAGCTCCAAGACTAGCGGGAGGGGGGGGGAGACCCAGTACTTC. This translates into CASSSKTSGRGGETQYF.

The chain employs TRBV9 and TRBJ2-7, with 10 positions matching TRBD1. J gave up 3 bases and V 2 bases, and 8 bases lay outside the gene matches. Germline CDR1 SGDLS, CDR2 YYNGEE. This CDR3 has 16 residues. The CDR3 region has the DNA TGTGCCAGCAGCGTTAGACAGGGGGCGCTTATCTACGAGCAGTACTTC. This encodes CASSVRQGALIYEQYF.

The genes are TRBV7-6 and TRBJ2-3; possibly TRBD1 for D (5 bases). Germline CDR1 is SGHVS and CDR2 is FNYEAQ. Between the trimmed V and J ends, which lost 3 bases and 10 bases, there was a span of 17 bases. This CDR3 has 14 amino acids. The CDR3 loop reads CASSLDGTEGAQYF. The CDR3 coding sequence is TGTGCCAGCAGCTTGGACGGCACGGAAGGGGCGCAGTATTTT.

The chain employs TRBV9 and TRBJ2-7; TRBD1 matches at 9 bases. Germline trimming cut 4 bases from V and 2 bases from J; bases unmatched to any gene: 13. The germline V gene encodes CDR1 SGDLS and CDR2 YYNGEE. This CDR3 comprises 17 residues. CDR3 DNA: TGTGCCAGCAGCCCCAAGGTTCCGGGACAGGGAACCTACGAGCAGTACTTC. This sequence encodes CASSPKVPGQGTYEQYF.

V and J are TRBV6-5 and TRBJ1-1; no definite D call. With 7 bases removed from V and 1 base from J, the gap between germline ends came to 10 bases. The CDR3 is made up of 13 amino acids. Germline CDR1 is MNHEY and CDR2 is SVGAGI. The CDR3 region has the DNA TGTGCCAGCAACCGAAAGCCGAACACTGAAGCTTTCTTT. This codes for CASNRKPNTEAFF.